This TCR beta chain was identified during a study of CD8 T cells in ankylosing spondylitis (dated by TCRdb to 2016 to 2017). About the investigation overall: T cell receptor beta repertoires were profiled in healthy donors and ankylosing spondylitis patients so that disease-linked TCR variants could be found. The full study cohort was made up of over 20 ankylosing spondylitis patients and more than 90 healthy donors. Peripheral blood samples were taken, and synovial fluid was additionally collected from ankylosing spondylitis patients.

For sequencing, an Illumina HiSeq 2500 was employed. Quantitative 5'-RACE with molecular barcodes was used to prepare TCR beta libraries. Per the original workflow: Disease-linked TCR variants were identified with a new computational method built on a probabilistic model of VDJ rearrangement. TCRdb trimmed the raw reads at Q25, called clones with MiXCR and kept productive beta chains. Rows with one shared CDR3 protein collapse into an entry with the most common genes and DNA. It is TCRdb's table, rather than the study itself, that gives the V and J calls and clone size. A total of around 35,000 distinct CDR3 sequences appear in this sample, under 15% of them only once. Roughly 32% of the sample comes from the top ten. Spanning cysteine to phenylalanine, the CDR3 consists of 19 amino acids. Only CDR3 DNA remains: 57 bases, in frame from the first base. Synovial fluid samples were paired with blood samples taken from the same ankylosing spondylitis patients.

There are many counts of this clonotype. Its recognized antigen is unknown. No much larger clone is present one base from it, and per-base qualities are unavailable. The paper's findings and limits, for the study overall: In peripheral blood, the disease-linked clones were found at relatively low frequencies and had a CD8+ phenotype. Some of the motif variants had been reported before in the synovial fluid and blood of reactive arthritis patients, a finding that suggests common disease-initiation mechanisms. A TCR beta motif of seven or eight highly homologous amino acid variants appeared characteristic of blood from ankylosing spondylitis patients. According to the report, matched synovial fluid samples from ankylosing spondylitis patients were significantly enriched for the disease-linked clones.

The receptor's source is a male donor with ankylosing spondylitis. Input material: synovial fluid, either unsorted or a sorted T cell fraction (not recorded which). The rearrangement combines TRBV21-1 with TRBJ1-5; TRBD1, the D gene given by the table, was not confirmed from the DNA. TRBV21-1 constitutes a pseudogene. CDR3 loop: CASSKDGTAKSNGNQPQHF. The DNA reads as follows: TGTGCCAGCAGCAAAGACGGGACAGCTAAGTCGAATGGCAATCAGCCCCAGCATTTT.